Described below is a single TCR beta chain sequence and its context. Its antigen is unknown. This sample is drawn from a study of cytomegalovirus exposure and HLA in healthy donors. On the study more broadly: Around 86 million unique TCRs, all from HLA-typed donors, were included in an early release of the data. Study results and limitations: A list of approximately 150 TCR beta chains associated with cytomegalovirus was given. In most subjects, TCR beta sequences reportedly gave accurate predictions of HLA-A and HLA-B alleles. When analyzed later, a missense DCLRE1C variant was found to be linked to TCR beta V- and J-gene trimming.

It was with 60 Vbeta and 13 Jbeta primers that the PCR ran. Sequenced by immunoSEQ multiplex PCR; TCRdb stores in-frame clones only, minus some. The sample shows 120,000 to 150,000 clones, around three quarters of them seen only once. Trimming took 3 bases from V and 8 from J, leaving 8 bases between them. CDR1 is SGHNT and CDR2 is YENEEA in the germline V gene. The CDR3 runs to 12 residues. This receptor was obtained from a man younger than 35 in good health and CMV-seronegative. Sequencing used PBMCs. The V gene is TRBV11-3, the J gene TRBJ2-1, with D uncertain. CDR3 coding DNA: TGTGCCAGCAGCTTGTCAGTGGATGAGCAGTTCTTC. Its translation is CASSLSVDEQFF.